These 9 T cell receptor beta chains share one sample of origin, sequenced in a study of blood T cell repertoires in COVID-19. Data came from immunoSEQ multiplex PCR; TCRdb stores just in-frame clones and leaves some out. This sample carries 80,000 to 95,000 clones, 70% to 90% of them seen once, and the ten largest clones take around an eighth. Material for sequencing was peripheral blood. All receptors come from a human donor in a cohort sampled during active COVID-19.

The chain carries TRBV28 and TRBJ1-1; the D gene is possibly TRBD1 (6 bases). The CDR3 has 14 residues. Trimming removed 4 bases at V and 0 bases at J, with 9 bases between. From germline, CDR1 is MDHEN and CDR2 SYDVKM. This chain's CDR3 is CASSSHRVNTEAFF. The CDR3 DNA reads TGTGCCAGCAGTTCCCACAGGGTGAACACTGAAGCTTTCTTT.

This clone was counted a few times. This rearrangement joins TRBV9 to TRBJ2-7; TRBD1 is a possible D gene (6 bases). V dropped 2 bases and J dropped 1 base, with 13 bases sitting between them. Looked up from germline, CDR1 is SGDLS and CDR2 is YYNGEE. The CDR3 contains 15 residues. The CDR3 coding sequence is TGTGCCAGCAGCGTCTCCGGGACATCTTCCTACGAGCAGTACTTC. Protein product: CASSVSGTSSYEQYF.

The chain employs TRBV28 and TRBJ2-3; 13 nucleotides align to TRBD2. Germline values: CDR1 MDHEN, CDR2 SYDVKM. Trimming removed 3 bases from V and 0 bases from J; junction bases left unmatched: 15. The CDR3 spans 21 residues. CDR3 nucleotide sequence: TGTGCCAGCAGTTTCCCCCGACTAGCGGGAGGCCCACTCGACAGCACAGATACGCAGTATTTT. Translating it yields CASSFPRLAGGPLDSTDTQYF.

The chain's CDR3 is CATHSPGTGDPYEQYF. The CDR3 nucleotides read TGTGCCACGCACAGCCCCGGGACAGGGGACCCCTACGAGCAGTACTTC. The chain carries TRBV24-1 and TRBJ2-7, with 10 bases matching TRBD1. The CDR3 is 16 residues long. After removal of 10 bases from V and 2 bases from J, the junction contained 13 bases not matched to a gene. Germline CDR1 reads KGHDR; CDR2 reads SFDVKD.

This clone appeared once. J is TRBJ1-2 and V is TRBV28; TRBD1 matches at 8 bases. J was trimmed by 7 bases and V by 4 bases; bases with no gene match: 11. The CDR3 spans 15 residues. Germline V gene lookup returns CDR1 MDHEN and CDR2 SYDVKM. The DNA of the CDR3 is TGTGCCAGCAGTTCACCCCCAGGACAGGGCGGTGGCTACACCTTC. It yields the protein CASSSPPGQGGGYTF.

This clone was found a few times. This chain links TRBV18 with TRBJ2-7, with 7 bases fitting TRBD1. V lost 3 bases, J lost 4 bases, and 21 bases stayed unmatched. Germline V gene sequence: CDR1 KGHSH, CDR2 LQKENI. The CDR3 loop spans 19 amino acids. CDR3 residues: CASSPTIDDRVVELYEQYF. The CDR3 DNA follows: TGTGCCAGCTCACCGACGATAGACGACAGGGTCGTTGAGCTATACGAGCAGTACTTC.

The rearrangement uses TRBV2 and TRBJ2-1; 7 nucleotides agree with TRBD2. The trim removed 7 bases at V and 9 bases at J, leaving 12 bases unmatched. The CDR3 covers 14 residues. CDR1 is SNHLY, CDR2 FYNNEI, per germline. The CDR3 DNA follows: TGTGCCAGCAACGGAGCGGGGTCGGAGGGTGAGCAGTTCTTC. This gives the protein CASNGAGSEGEQFF.

This clone has a handful of counts. This chain links TRBV5-4 with TRBJ2-3; 15 nucleotides agree with TRBD2. The V gene end was trimmed by 1 base and the J gene end by 0 bases; junction bases not matched to a gene: 6. This CDR3 has 19 residues. The germline V gene encodes CDR1 SGHNT and CDR2 YYREEE (reference sequence). CDR3 nucleotide sequence: TGTGCCAGCAGCTTGCTCTCTGGACTAGCGGGGGGGAGCACAGATACGCAGTATTTT. Its protein product is CASSLLSGLAGGSTDTQYF.

The chain has TRBV7-2 and TRBJ2-5; 8 bases line up with TRBD1. In germline, CDR1 is SGHTA, CDR2 FQGNSA. V trimming: 1 base; J trimming: 3 bases; junction bases outside the gene matches: 4. The CDR3 extends over 15 amino acids. Written as DNA, the CDR3 is TGTGCCAGCAGCTTAGTACAGGGGGAAAAAGAGACCCAGTACTTC. This sequence encodes CASSLVQGEKETQYF.